This is a list of T cell receptor beta chains from one sample in a study of read filtering for tumor transcriptome and immune sequencing. MiXCR, applied by TCRdb to the reads, yields one record per CDR3 protein. Seen here are about 23,000 distinct CDR3 sequences, roughly 13% observed once, and the top ten hold 60% to 80%. Sample: a population of CD138-negative cells sorted from bone marrow. The receptors derive from a donor at least 40 years old with multiple myeloma. Both conserved end residues are part of each CDR3. Fields, in order: D gene, V gene, J gene, CDR3 protein. D genes are given only for firm matches.

-	TRBV6-2/TRBV6-3	TRBJ1-3	CASIAGGRSGNTIYF
-	TRBV7-9	TRBJ2-5	CASSLAVGMSETQYF
-	TRBV20-1	TRBJ2-1	CSARVRRGLRNEQFF
-	TRBV27	TRBJ2-2	CASSLEGGELFF
TRBD2	TRBV5-1	TRBJ2-1	CASSPGTSDYNEQFF
TRBD1	TRBV29-1	TRBJ1-1	CSVEDSGQGGTEAFF
TRBD1	TRBV6-5	TRBJ2-1	CASRAGQGFQDEQFF
TRBD2	TRBV5-1	TRBJ2-1	CASSLDRTSGNNEQFF
TRBD1	TRBV6-2/TRBV6-3	TRBJ2-7	CASRRDRVVEQYF
-	TRBV20-1	TRBJ2-5	CSARNEHLQETQYF
TRBD1	TRBV11-1	TRBJ2-3	CASSSSRDRGLDTQYF
TRBD1	TRBV20-1	TRBJ1-5	CSARDLADRDGEPQHF
TRBD2	TRBV4-2	TRBJ2-1	CASSQAFTSGRNEQFF
-	TRBV6-1	TRBJ1-5	CASSEIALGTIDSNQPQHF
-	TRBV21-1	TRBJ2-2	CASSKEAGVGKAWNTGELFF
TRBD2	TRBV29-1	TRBJ2-1	CSADPGTSGTGEQFF
-	TRBV7-9	TRBJ2-1	CASTGASPPVGEQFF
TRBD2	TRBV19	TRBJ2-1	CATQISGRAGEQFF
-	TRBV29-1	TRBJ1-4	CSVEDPMNEKLFF
-	TRBV20-1	TRBJ2-7	CSAPIRQNPYEQYF
TRBD1	TRBV20-1	TRBJ2-5	CSATRDSQETQYF
TRBD2	TRBV12-3/TRBV12-4	TRBJ2-1	CASRPRGAAGSDEQFF
TRBD2	TRBV20-1	TRBJ2-2	CSAIEAGNTGELFF
-	TRBV10-1	TRBJ1-5	CASSWRGGLSNQPQHF
-	TRBV2	TRBJ2-5	CASSETMMRETQYF
TRBD2	TRBV20-1	TRBJ2-2	CSAPPSGRLSGELFF
TRBD1	TRBV5-1	TRBJ1-1	CASSYGQGADTEAFF
-	TRBV4-1	TRBJ1-2	CASSQEDVRLVKAYGYTF
TRBD2	TRBV29-1	TRBJ2-2	CSVGREDTGELFF
TRBD1	TRBV28	TRBJ1-1	CASRSTGVSLRAEAFF
-	TRBV6-1	TRBJ2-5	CASSEVWSGQETQYF
-	TRBV7-9	TRBJ2-5	CASSLTPMTKGGQETQYF
-	TRBV5-1	TRBJ2-1	CASSLARWQGIDNEQFF
-	TRBV2	TRBJ2-3	CASTVDGSTDTQYF
-	TRBV4-2	TRBJ1-5	CASSQGAGKGPPQHF
-	TRBV20-1	TRBJ2-1	CSPRSSERTYNEQFF
-	TRBV6-2/TRBV6-3	TRBJ2-7	CASRIMQAGNPHEQYF
TRBD2	TRBV4-1	TRBJ2-2	CASSQPGLALLNTGELFF
TRBD1	TRBV25-1	TRBJ2-2	CASSDPGTGSHTGELFF
TRBD2	TRBV28	TRBJ2-1	CASRSLAGGRGEQFF
-	TRBV7-9	TRBJ2-5	CASSLEYRVLEETQYF
TRBD2	TRBV6-4	TRBJ2-1	CASSDSLREIIGEQFF
-	TRBV20-1	TRBJ2-7	CSAGDPRDSSYERYF
-	TRBV20-1	TRBJ1-5	CSARRPGDQPQHF
TRBD1	TRBV7-9	TRBJ1-1	CASSSLTGGNTEAFF
TRBD1	TRBV27	TRBJ1-6	CASSAPGQLNSPLHF
TRBD2	TRBV4-2	TRBJ2-2	CASSQGRGGTGELFF
-	TRBV20-1	TRBJ1-3	CSGAPAPQGNTIYF
-	TRBV10-2	TRBJ2-2	CASSTSTGELFF
TRBD1	TRBV29-1	TRBJ2-5	CSVETGATFRETQYF
-	TRBV20-1	TRBJ1-1	CSVRGWNTEAFF
TRBD1	TRBV3-1	TRBJ2-4	CASSSNIRTGGVLAKNIQYF
-	TRBV12-3/TRBV12-4	TRBJ2-1	CASSFGDVNEQFF
TRBD1	TRBV27	TRBJ2-2	CASSFSGTGGPGELFF